This T cell receptor (beta chain) came from a study of CD8 T cells in ankylosing spondylitis. Germline CDR1 MNHNY, CDR2 SVGAGI (reference sequence). V lost 5 bases and J lost 6, with 4 bases in between. The CDR3 totals 10 residues. This clonotype showed up just a few times. What it binds is not known. Study-wide points: A motif of fewer than ten highly homologous TCR beta variants was seen as apparently characteristic of ankylosing spondylitis blood. Certain motif variants had earlier appeared in reactive arthritis synovial fluid and blood.

MiXCR, applied by TCRdb to the 5' RACE reads, yields one record per CDR3 protein. The profile covers around 300,000 distinct CDR3 sequences, with 11% appearing a single time and roughly 9% taken by the ten largest. The chain couples TRBV6-6 to TRBJ1-2, with D unclear. The sequence was collected from a female donor with ankylosing spondylitis or in good health (not recorded which). Sequenced sample: blood, either unsorted or a sorted T cell fraction (not recorded which). The CDR3 bases are TGTGCCAGCAGTCGGGATGGCTACACCTTC. Its translation: CASSRDGYTF.